This T cell receptor (beta chain) was found in a study of OX40 agonist ivuxolimab in advanced cancers. About this clone: Its antigen is unknown.

The data were produced by immunoSEQ multiplex PCR, yet TCRdb's version contains in-frame clones alone and is incomplete. The sample lists about 79,000 clones; approximately 85% were seen once. Points from the study as a whole: The study observed clonal expansion of CD4+ and CD8+ blood T cells by week 6 at 0.1 to 3.0 mg/kg. Some nonresponders additionally presented with little normalized T-cell clonal expansion.

This receptor was identified in an adult with an advanced solid tumor such as melanoma, head and neck, liver or kidney cancer. The sequencing used CD4+ or CD8+ T cells sorted from blood, collected in a trial of the OX40 agonist ivuxolimab.

CDR3 DNA: TGTGCCAGCAGTGGACAGGGGATAACCTACGAGCAGTACTTC. This gives the protein CASSGQGITYEQYF. The genes are TRBV25-1 and TRBJ2-7; 8 bases are a match to TRBD1. Germline loops: CDR1 MGHDK, CDR2 SYGVNS. This CDR3 is built from 14 residues. The ends lost 4 bases at V and 2 bases at J; junction bases unmatched: 4.